The 17 T cell receptor beta chains in this list originate from one sample, sequenced in a study of beta chain features in type 1 diabetes. Study-wide points: In every one of the four CD4+ subsets, TCRB CDR3s were moderately but significantly shorter in Type 1 diabetes patients.

No antigen has been identified for these receptors. Expressed TCRB transcripts were sequenced, since all the RNA that had been isolated was reverse transcribed. This table comes from immunoSEQ multiplex PCR, and its TCRdb copy is limited to in-frame clones, with some not included. The table has about 660,000 clones, more than 13% seen once. The sample taken for sequencing was naive CD4+ T cells from blood. The receptors were sampled from a man aged 18-30 years with type 1 diabetes.

This clone was recorded a few times. The chain recombines TRBV4-3 with TRBJ1-2; D gene uncertain. The CDR3 consists of 15 residues. Germline V gene lookup returns CDR1 LGHNA and CDR2 YSLEER. V lost 2 bases to trimming and J lost 2 bases, with 12 bases between them. CDR3 amino acids: CASSQSLAGNYGYTF. Here the CDR3 DNA reads TGCGCCAGCAGCCAATCCCTTGCGGGAAACTATGGCTACACCTTC.

This clone has just a few counts. V and J are TRBV5-1 and TRBJ1-2; D uncertain. Trimming removed 0 bases from V and 4 bases from J, with 13 bases in between. The germline V gene encodes CDR1 SGHRS and CDR2 YFSETQ. The CDR3 is made up of 15 amino acids. The DNA for the CDR3 is TGCGCCAGCAGCTTGGCGGGTCCGCCGGTCTATGGCTACACCTTC. It yields the protein CASSLAGPPVYGYTF.

This sequence joins TRBV29-1 and TRBJ2-3, with D possibly TRBD1 on 5 matching bases. CDR1 and CDR2 (germline): SQVTM, ANQGSEA. V dropped 5 bases and J dropped 1 base, with 10 bases sitting between them. The CDR3 consists of 13 residues. The chain's CDR3 is CSVQGMGTDTQYF. Here the CDR3 DNA reads TGCAGCGTTCAGGGTATGGGCACAGATACGCAGTATTTT.

Regarding this clone: This sample also contains other DNA sequences that code for the same CDR3. This sequence joins TRBV6-5 and TRBJ1-2, with 7 bases aligning to TRBD1. The CDR3 loop spans 13 amino acids. V lost 4 bases to trimming and J lost 2 bases; unmatched junction nucleotides: 1. The germline gives CDR1 MNHEY, CDR2 SVGAGI. CDR3 region: CASSLTGNYGYTF. The CDR3 coding sequence is TGTGCCAGCAGTTTGACAGGGAACTATGGCTACACCTTC.

This clone was seen more than once but under ten times. The V call is TRBV28, the J call TRBJ2-4; TRBD1 matches 12 bases. The CDR3 is made up of 16 amino acids. CDR1 and CDR2 from the germline V gene are MDHEN and SYDVKM. Trimming took 3 bases from V and 4 from J; bases not matched to a gene: 4. DNA for the CDR3: TGTGCCAGCAGTTTTCCGGGACAGGGGGCGAAAAACATTCAGTACTTC. Its protein product is CASSFPGQGAKNIQYF.

This clone was detected a few times. The J gene is TRBJ2-1, the V gene TRBV18, with TRBD1 matching over 9 bases. With V trimmed by 2 bases and J by 8 bases, 10 bases remained unmatched. This CDR3 has 16 residues. In germline, CDR1 is KGHSH, CDR2 LQKENI. The chain's CDR3 is CASSPGTGRRGHEQFF. As DNA, the CDR3 is TGTGCCAGCTCACCAGGGACAGGGCGTCGGGGTCATGAGCAGTTCTTC. The full variable domain, completed using reference TRBV18 and TRBJ2-1, is NAGVMQNPRHLVRRRGQEARLRCSPMKGHSHVYWYRQLPEEGLKFMVYLQKENIIDESGMPKERFSAEFPKEGPSILRIQQVVRGDSAAYFCASSPGTGRRGHEQFFGPGTRLTVL.

This rearrangement joins TRBV28 to TRBJ1-5, with D uncertain. This CDR3 is built from 16 residues. Germline values: CDR1 MDHEN, CDR2 SYDVKM. V dropped 2 bases and J dropped 3 bases, with 14 bases sitting between them. The DNA of the CDR3 is TGTGCCAGCAGTTTACCTGGGCGCCTGGACAATCAGCCCCAGCATTTT. Its protein product is CASSLPGRLDNQPQHF.

The chain has TRBV6-5 and TRBJ2-4; 7 bases fit TRBD2. Germline V gives CDR1 MNHEY, CDR2 SVGAGI. This CDR3 contains 15 residues. J lost 6 bases, V lost 6 bases, and 11 bases had no gene match. The chain's CDR3 is CASSRGVRGRNIQYF. CDR3 sequence (DNA): TGTGCCAGCAGCCGGGGGGTGCGGGGTAGAAACATTCAGTACTTC.

This clone was counted between two and nine times. The rearrangement joins TRBV19 to TRBJ2-3; 7 bases map to TRBD2. This CDR3 is built from 15 residues. Losses at the gene ends were 3 bases for V and 2 bases for J; bases not matched to a gene: 5. The germline V gene has CDR1 LNHDA and CDR2 SQIVND (reference sequence). CDR3 region: CASSMSGKTTDTQYF. The CDR3 DNA reads TGTGCCAGTAGTATGAGCGGGAAGACCACAGATACGCAGTATTTT. Full variable domain (missing parts from reference TRBV19 and TRBJ2-3): DGGITQSPKYLFRKEGQNVTLSCEQNLNHDAMYWYRQDPGQGLRLIYYSQIVNDFQKGDIAEGYSVSREKKESFPLTVTSAQKNPTAFYLCASSMSGKTTDTQYFGPGTRLTVL.

The chain recombines TRBV25-1 with TRBJ1-1; the D is unclear. Trimming removed 3 bases from V and 2 bases from J, with 7 bases in between. The CDR3 extends over 13 amino acids. Germline V gene lookup returns CDR1 MGHDK and CDR2 SYGVNS. DNA of the CDR3: TGTGCCAGCAGTGATAGGAGAAACACTGAAGCTTTCTTT. Protein product: CASSDRRNTEAFF.

This clone was recorded a few times. The chain is built from TRBV4-2 and TRBJ2-2; 9 nucleotides agree with TRBD1. Germline-derived CDR1 and CDR2 are LGHNA and YNFKEQ. The CDR3 spans 17 residues. The J segment lost 0 bases and the V segment lost 1 base, leaving 3 bases of the junction unmatched. The CDR3 protein is CASSQGGDRANTGELFF. The CDR3 bases are TGTGCCAGCAGCCAAGGCGGGGACAGGGCGAACACCGGGGAGCTGTTTTTT.

This clone appeared a few times. The V and J genes are TRBV27 and TRBJ2-7, with TRBD1 matching over 8 bases. The ends lost 8 bases at V and 4 bases at J; junction bases unmatched: 7. In germline, CDR1 is MNHEY, CDR2 SMNVEV (reference sequence). This CDR3 has 13 residues. The CDR3 spells CASRTTGAYEQYF. The CDR3 bases are TGTGCCAGCCGCACGACAGGGGCTTACGAGCAGTACTTC.

The chain has TRBV7-9 and TRBJ2-1; the D is unclear. CDR1 and CDR2 (germline): SEHNR, FQNEAQ (reference sequence). CDR3 length: 16 amino acids. Trimming removed 5 bases at V and 0 bases at J, with 14 bases between. The CDR3 DNA follows: TGTGCCAGCAGCCCCAGCCCTACTGGCTCCTACAATGAGCAGTTCTTC. As protein: CASSPSPTGSYNEQFF.

The J gene is TRBJ2-1, the V gene TRBV5-1; 9 positions match TRBD2. In germline, CDR1 is SGHRS, CDR2 YFSETQ. V lost 4 bases, J lost 5 bases, and 13 bases stayed unmatched. The CDR3 spans 17 residues. The CDR3 spells CASSPGGSGGPHNEQFF. The CDR3 coding sequence is TGCGCCAGCAGCCCCGGAGGTAGCGGGGGACCCCACAATGAGCAGTTCTTC.

V is TRBV4-3 and J is TRBJ1-4; D not resolved. Germline V CDR1 and CDR2: LGHNA, YSLEER. The CDR3 loop spans 14 amino acids. V gave up 0 bases and J gave up 7 bases, with 9 bases separating them. In DNA form, the CDR3 reads TGCGCCAGCAGCCAAGATGACCTTTTTGAAAAACTGTTTTTT. Translating gives CASSQDDLFEKLFF.

The sample holds a few counts of this clone. The rearrangement joins TRBV7-9 to TRBJ1-5, with D perhaps TRBD1 (5 bases). Germline loops: CDR1 SEHNR, CDR2 FQNEAQ (reference sequence). The CDR3 length is 14 residues. Trimming pared 1 base from V and 4 bases from J, leaving 8 bases between. The chain's CDR3 is CASSLGQLNQPQHF. CDR3 coding DNA: TGTGCCAGCAGCTTAGGACAGCTAAATCAGCCCCAGCATTTT.

This clone occurred a few times. The V call is TRBV2, the J call TRBJ2-5, with D hard to call. V lost 1 base, J lost 10 bases, and 7 bases lay in between. The CDR3 totals 11 residues. CDR1 and CDR2 from the germline V gene are SNHLY and FYNNEI. CDR3 amino acids: CASSEGFDQYF. In DNA, the CDR3 is TGTGCCAGCAGTGAAGGTTTCGACCAGTACTTC.